The 28 T cell receptor beta chains reported below all come from one sample, sequenced in a study of blood T cell repertoires in COVID-19. Using immunoSEQ multiplex PCR, the repertoire was profiled, and TCRdb retains in-frame clones only, with some absent. The sample has 270,000 or so clones; approximately 90% are singletons. The sequenced sample consisted of PBMCs or T cells enriched from blood (not recorded which). Receptors originate from a woman aged 40 to 50 with acute COVID-19.

V usage is TRBV19 and J usage is TRBJ1-5, with D perhaps matching TRBD1 (5 bases). The length of the CDR3 is 15 residues. Germline V lookup: CDR1 LNHDA, CDR2 SQIVND (reference sequence). Trimming took 4 bases from V and 4 from J, leaving 14 bases between them. CDR3 sequence (DNA): TGTGCCAGTAGTAGGGGGGACGGAAATAATCAGCCCCAGCATTTT. Translated: CASSRGDGNNQPQHF.

The chain uses TRBV7-2 and TRBJ2-3, with TRBD2 identical over 7 bases. V was clipped by 5 bases and J by 3 bases; unmatched bases: 8. The CDR3 is 15 residues long. Per germline, CDR1 SGHTA and CDR2 FQGNSA. CDR3 nucleotides: TGTGCCAGCAGCCCTACGGGGGGTAGAACAGATACGCAGTATTTT. It codes for CASSPTGGRTDTQYF.

This clone was counted a few times. The genes are TRBV5-4 and TRBJ2-1; D remains ambiguous. CDR1 and CDR2 (germline): SGHNT, YYREEE (reference sequence). This CDR3 has 12 amino acids. The V and J ends lost 0 bases and 5 bases respectively, with 3 bases between them. CDR3 sequence reads: CASSLVNNEQFF. Here the CDR3 DNA reads TGTGCCAGCAGCTTGGTCAACAATGAGCAGTTCTTC.

The table lists this clone with a few counts. The chain joins TRBV5-6 to TRBJ2-7, with 12 bases identical to TRBD2. Trimming cost V 3 bases and J 3 bases; bases outside gene matches: 1. The CDR3 is made up of 14 amino acids. Germline assignment: CDR1 SGHDT and CDR2 YYEEEE. The CDR3 protein is CASSWTSGNYEQYF. CDR3 DNA: TGTGCCAGCAGCTGGACTAGCGGGAACTACGAGCAGTACTTC.

The V call is TRBV4-3, the J call TRBJ2-7, with 11 bases lining up with TRBD2. Germline trimming cut 1 base from V and 5 bases from J; bases unmatched to any gene: 4. The CDR3 covers 15 residues. The germline V gene has CDR1 LGHNA and CDR2 YSLEER. As DNA, the CDR3 is TGCGCCAGCAGCCAAGGCACTAGCGGGAGCCACGAGCAGTACTTC. Translated: CASSQGTSGSHEQYF.

The V and J genes are TRBV10-3 and TRBJ2-7, with 9 nucleotides matching TRBD2. The germline V gene encodes CDR1 ENHRY and CDR2 SYGVKD. Trimming at V came to 6 bases and at J to 3 bases, leaving 15 bases not matched to a gene. The CDR3 is 17 residues long. CDR3 protein: CAIRAPLAGNRGYEQYF. DNA of the CDR3: TGTGCCATCAGAGCCCCTCTAGCGGGAAATAGGGGCTACGAGCAGTACTTC.

V usage is TRBV3-1 (or the pseudogene TRBV3-2) and J usage is TRBJ2-2; tentatively, D is TRBD2 (5 bases). Per germline, CDR1 LGHDT and CDR2 YNNKEL (reference sequence). CDR3 length: 16 residues. The ends were cut back, 0 bases at V and 6 bases at J, with 14 bases in the middle. The CDR3 DNA reads TGTGCCAGCAGCCAAGATGGCCTAGCAAAAGCCGGGGAGCTGTTTTTT. This sequence encodes CASSQDGLAKAGELFF.

The V call is TRBV12-3 or TRBV12-4, the J call TRBJ1-1; D call uncertain. This CDR3 is built from 13 residues. Trimming left V 8 bases short and J 0 bases short, with 10 bases between. Here the CDR3 DNA reads TGTGCCAGCTCCCTAGTCCTGAACACTGAAGCTTTCTTT. It translates to CASSLVLNTEAFF.

The chain is built from TRBV5-1 and TRBJ1-2; maybe TRBD1 (6 bases). Trimming left V 4 bases short and J 2 bases short, with 12 bases between. The CDR3 is 14 amino acids. Germline values: CDR1 SGHRS, CDR2 YFSETQ. This chain's CDR3 is CASSPGQRNYGYTF. Here the CDR3 DNA reads TGCGCCAGCAGCCCTGGACAGAGAAACTATGGCTACACCTTC. Variable domain in full (rest from reference TRBV5-1 and TRBJ1-2): KAGVTQTPRYLIKTRGQQVTLSCSPISGHRSVSWYQQTPGQGLQFLFEYFSETQRNKGNFPGRFSGRQFSNSRSEMNVSTLELGDSALYLCASSPGQRNYGYTFGSGTRLTVV.

The chain employs TRBV7-9 and TRBJ1-2, with 10 nucleotides matching TRBD1. Trimming took 3 bases from V and 6 from J; bases not matched to a gene: 1. The CDR3 length is 13 residues. Looked up from germline, CDR1 is SEHNR and CDR2 is FQNEAQ (reference sequence). The CDR3 region is CASSFGTGDGYTF. In nucleotides, the CDR3 is TGTGCCAGCAGCTTTGGGACAGGGGATGGCTACACCTTC.

This rearrangement joins TRBV3-1 (or the pseudogene TRBV3-2) to TRBJ2-7; 11 bases are shared with TRBD2. CDR1 is LGHDT, CDR2 YNNKEL, per germline (reference sequence). The CDR3 spans 18 residues. V trimming: 3 bases; J trimming: 5 bases; junction bases outside the gene matches: 15. The CDR3 nucleotides are TGTGCCAGCAGCCATAAGACTAGCGGGGACACCCGAAGCGACGAGCAGTACTTC. Translated: CASSHKTSGDTRSDEQYF.

The chain recombines TRBV12-3 or TRBV12-4 with TRBJ1-2; no clear D gene. The ends were cut back, 7 bases at V and 0 bases at J, with 9 bases in the middle. The CDR3 sequence is 13 residues long. The CDR3 region has the DNA TGTGCCAGCACCCCACGGTCTAACTATGGCTACACCTTC. Translating gives CASTPRSNYGYTF.

The chain combines TRBV15 with TRBJ2-1; D ambiguous. This CDR3 region has 14 residues. Germline values: CDR1 LNHNV, CDR2 YYDKDF (reference sequence). Trimming took 6 bases from V and 2 from J, leaving 11 bases between them. CDR3 bases: TGTGCCACCAGAGCCCGAGGCGCCTACAATGAGCAGTTCTTC. It is translated as CATRARGAYNEQFF.

The chain recombines TRBV3-1 (or the pseudogene TRBV3-2) with TRBJ1-2, with a tentative D call TRBD1 (5 bases). Trimming pared 0 bases from V and 7 bases from J, leaving 15 bases between. Germline-derived CDR1 and CDR2 are LGHDT and YNNKEL (reference sequence). The CDR3 sequence is 15 residues long. The CDR3 DNA reads as TGTGCCAGCAGCCAAGATCCCGGCAGGGTGGGTGGCTACACCTTC. Translated: CASSQDPGRVGGYTF.

The chain uses TRBV5-5 and TRBJ2-1; 13 nucleotides agree with TRBD2. V trimming: 0 bases; J trimming: 15 bases; junction bases outside the gene matches: 9. Germline lookup yields CDR1 SGHKS and CDR2 YYEKEE (reference sequence). This CDR3 contains 15 residues. The CDR3 coding sequence is TGTGCCAGCAGCTTGGAAGGACTAGCGGGGGTTCACCGGTTCTTC. Its translation is CASSLEGLAGVHRFF. Full variable domain (rest looked up from reference TRBV5-5 and TRBJ2-1): DAGVTQSPTHLIKTRGQQVTLRCSPISGHKSVSWYQQVLGQGPQFIFQYYEKEERGRGNFPDRFSARQFPNYSSELNVNALLLGDSALYLCASSLEGLAGVHRFFGPGTRLTVL.

V is TRBV14 and J is TRBJ2-5, with TRBD2 matching 10 bases. The V gene's germline CDR1 is SGHDN and CDR2 FVKESK. Trimming cost V 2 bases and J 6 bases; bases outside gene matches: 6. The CDR3 consists of 15 residues. The CDR3 sequence: CASSQQRGGLQTQYF. CDR3 nucleotide sequence: TGTGCCAGCAGCCAACAGCGGGGGGGCCTCCAGACCCAGTACTTC.

This chain joins TRBV4-1 and TRBJ2-7; no reliable D call. CDR1 and CDR2 from the germline V gene are MGHRA and YSYEKL. The CDR3 consists of 13 residues. V was trimmed by 6 bases and J by 3 bases, leaving 12 bases between them. CDR3 sequence: CASSSDTYYEQYF. CDR3 nucleotide sequence: TGCGCCAGCAGTTCCGACACCTACTACGAGCAGTACTTC.

CDR3 region: CASSQRPGQGRQNTEAFF. The CDR3 bases are TGTGCCAGCAGCCAGCGACCGGGACAGGGAAGGCAGAACACTGAAGCTTTCTTT. The chain is built from TRBV14 and TRBJ1-1; 9 nucleotides agree with TRBD1. Germline assignment: CDR1 SGHDN and CDR2 FVKESK. The J segment lost 1 base and the V segment lost 3 bases, leaving 12 bases of the junction unmatched. The CDR3 is made up of 18 amino acids.

CDR3 loop: CASGFTSGSVSYEQYF. CDR3 bases: TGTGCCAGCGGATTCACTAGCGGGAGTGTGTCTTACGAGCAGTACTTC. The rearrangement uses TRBV2 and TRBJ2-7; 11 bases align to TRBD2. The CDR3 covers 16 residues. Germline V CDR1 and CDR2: SNHLY, FYNNEI. V was clipped by 8 bases and J by 4 bases; unmatched bases: 13.

The gene calls are TRBV2 and TRBJ1-1, with TRBD1 as a possible D gene (6 bases). Germline values: CDR1 SNHLY, CDR2 FYNNEI. This CDR3 region has 17 residues. Trimming shortened V by 7 bases and J by 4 bases, and 25 bases separated the two germline ends. CDR3 sequence reads: CASTITPVGGRVTEAFF. The CDR3 DNA reads as TGTGCCAGCACCATAACCCCAGTCGGGGGGCGCGTCACTGAAGCTTTCTTT. The whole variable domain, filled in from reference TRBV2 and TRBJ1-1, reads EPEVTQTPSHQVTQMGQEVILRCVPISNHLYFYWYRQILGQKVEFLVSFYNNEISEKSEIFDDQFSVERPDGSNFTLKIRSTKLEDSAMYFCASTITPVGGRVTEAFFGQGTRLTVV.

The genes are TRBV27 and TRBJ1-2; 9 positions match TRBD1. J was trimmed by 4 bases and V by 1 base; bases with no gene match: 4. The germline CDR1 and CDR2 sequences are MNHEY and SMNVEV (reference sequence). The CDR3 totals 15 residues. CDR3 coding DNA: TGTGCCAGCAGTTTATTGGGACAGGGAACCTATGGCTACACCTTC. Translation: CASSLLGQGTYGYTF.

The CDR3 spells CASSLDRANGYTF. The CDR3 DNA reads TGTGCCAGCAGCCTAGACAGGGCTAATGGCTACACCTTC. This chain uses TRBV12-3 or TRBV12-4 with TRBJ1-2; 7 bases match TRBD1. CDR3 size: 13 residues. V lost 6 bases and J lost 6; bases outside the gene matches: 7.

This CDR3 reads CASSWSGPTDTQYF. The CDR3 DNA follows: TGTGCCAGCAGCTGGAGCGGCCCCACAGATACGCAGTATTTT. The genes are TRBV7-9 and TRBJ2-3; perhaps TRBD2 as D (5 bases). Germline V gene data show CDR1 as SEHNR and CDR2 as FQNEAQ (reference sequence). V was trimmed by 4 bases and J by 2 bases, leaving 10 bases between them. The CDR3 covers 14 residues.

This chain connects TRBV6-5 to TRBJ1-5; D perhaps matches TRBD1 (6 bases). Between the trimmed V and J ends, which lost 8 bases and 4 bases, there was a span of 12 bases. Germline V gene data show CDR1 as MNHEY and CDR2 as SVGAGI. The CDR3 has 13 residues. The CDR3 bases are TGTGCCAGCGGGGGCCGGGGAAATCAGCCCCAGCATTTT. Translating gives CASGGRGNQPQHF.

About this clone itself: The junction differs from germline at one of its ends, possibly a read error. This chain joins TRBV30 and TRBJ1-6; the match to TRBD1 covers 8 bases. The CDR3 contains 15 residues. Germline CDR1 is GTSNPN and CDR2 is SVGIG (reference sequence). The CDR3 protein is CAGRRQGARNSPLHF. Written as DNA, the CDR3 is TGTGCCGGGAGGCGGCAGGGGGCGCGCAATTCACCCCTCCACTTT. Using reference TRBV30 and TRBJ1-6 for the parts outside the CDR3, the full variable domain is SQTIHQWPATLVQPVGSPLSLECTVEGTSNPNLYWYRQAAGRGLQLLFYSVGIGQISSEVPQNLSASRPQDRQFILSSKKLLLSDSGFYLCAGRRQGARNSPLHFGNGTRLTVT.

This clone was seen a handful of times. The J gene is TRBJ1-4, the V gene TRBV5-8; 7 bases are a match to TRBD1. After removal of 3 bases from V and 5 bases from J, the junction contained 7 bases not matched to a gene. Germline assignment: CDR1 SGHTS and CDR2 YDEGEE. This CDR3 contains 15 residues. The CDR3 DNA follows: TGTGCCAGCAGCTCTACCGGACAGGAGAATGAAAAACTGTTTTTT. Amino acids: CASSSTGQENEKLFF.

V usage is TRBV4-2 and J usage is TRBJ2-7; TRBD2 agrees at 16 bases. CDR1 is LGHNA and CDR2 is YNFKEQ in the germline V gene. The CDR3 is 20 residues long. Unmatched junction bases numbered 16, after V lost 4 bases and J lost 4 bases. This CDR3 reads CASSRWGLAGGPPHSYEQYF. The CDR3 nucleotides are TGTGCCAGCAGCCGATGGGGACTAGCGGGAGGGCCACCCCACTCTTACGAGCAGTACTTC.

V usage is TRBV7-3 and J usage is TRBJ2-1; 8 bases align to TRBD2. V was clipped by 4 bases and J by 4 bases; unmatched bases: 6. Germline values: CDR1 SGHTA, CDR2 FQGTGA. The CDR3 contains 15 residues. The CDR3 sequence is CASSSGGAPYNEQFF. Written as DNA, the CDR3 is TGTGCCAGCAGCTCCGGGGGGGCCCCTTACAATGAGCAGTTCTTC.